This paragraph covers one TCR beta chain sequence. This entry comes from a study of hypomethylating agent response in myelodysplastic syndrome. CDR1 and CDR2 from the germline V gene are MGHRA and YSYEKL. Trimming shortened V by 3 bases and J by 12 bases, and 12 bases separated the two germline ends. The CDR3 sequence is 12 residues long. Original methodology: VDJdb flagged roughly 1.6% of about 150,000 unique clonotypes as previously reported viral-epitope-specific. Sequenced by immunoSEQ multiplex PCR; TCRdb stores in-frame clones only, minus some. The DNA was the basis for D and trimming; V, J and clone size are from that table. The sample has fewer than 5,000 clones; 85% to 90% are singletons.

This clonotype was obtained from a human donor with myelodysplastic syndrome. The source was bone marrow, collected before or after starting hypomethylating agent treatment for myelodysplastic syndrome (not recorded which). V gene TRBV4-1 combines with J gene TRBJ2-4; D unresolved. The CDR3: CASSHPWADQYF. The CDR3 DNA reads as TGCGCCAGCAGCCACCCTTGGGCTGATCAGTACTTC.